This T cell receptor beta chain was found in a study of shared clonotypes between healthy human individuals. Background on the study: Per-donor plates numbered three CD4 naive, three CD4 memory, two CD8 naive and one CD8 memory.

J lost 6 bases, V lost 6 bases, and 11 bases had no gene match. The CDR3 spans 15 residues. Germline V gives CDR1 SNHLY, CDR2 FYNNEI. In the sorted-subset replicate PCRs, around 220 ng DNA, 25,000 to 30,000 T cell genomes, was used. The repertoire was sequenced with immunoSEQ multiplex PCR; TCRdb's copy has only in-frame clones and lacks some. The sample has fewer than 1.4 million clones, 75% to 80% seen once. The receptor's source is a man aged 18 to 35 in good health. Some clones in this sample may be carry-over from other donors' samples. The material sequenced was memory CD4+ T cells from PBMCs. The subset: CD45RA-negative fraction. The chain carries TRBV2 and TRBJ2-1; 7 bases fit TRBD1. The CDR3 sequence: CASRVGQAPTNEQFF. The CDR3 coding sequence is TGTGCCAGCAGGGTAGGACAGGCCCCCACCAATGAGCAGTTCTTC.